The T cell receptor (beta chain) under discussion was sequenced for a study of T cell responses to AZD1222 COVID-19 vaccine. The protocol was immunoSEQ multiplex PCR, while the TCRdb copy is restricted to in-frame clones and leaves out a portion. This sample has 200,000 or so clones, with more than 75% found just once. The sequence derives from an adult in good health. This sample comprised peripheral blood, obtained on day 0 of MenACWY control vaccination.

The CDR3 loop is CASRQGGRNGYTF. The CDR3 DNA reads as TGTGCCAGCAGACAAGGCGGCCGGAATGGCTACACCTTC. The J gene is TRBJ1-2, the V gene TRBV28; D is uncertain. This CDR3 has 13 amino acids. Per the germline V gene, CDR1 is MDHEN and CDR2 is SYDVKM. V lost 6 bases and J lost 6, with 14 bases in between.